A selection of T cell receptor beta chains follows, all from one sample in a study of T cell repertoires and HLA-DP antigens. Only in-frame clones appear in the TCRdb table, and some are missing; sequencing was by immunoSEQ multiplex PCR. The sample lists about 89,000 clones; roughly 86% were seen once. These TCRs' antigens remain unknown. Sequencing used CD4+ T cells from PBMCs. Every receptor here comes from a man aged 50-59 years in good health and CMV-seronegative. CDR3s include the opening cysteine and the closing phenylalanine or tryptophan. Each record gives: J gene, V gene, clone size, D gene, CDR3 protein, CDR3 DNA. D genes are given only for firm matches. Expanded clones are given a class, and other clones once, few, many or no size at all.

TRBJ1-1 | TRBV6-1 | . | . | CASSEQTNTEAFF | TGTGCCAGCAGTGAACAGACGAACACTGAAGCTTTCTTT
TRBJ1-2 | TRBV5-1 | . | . | CASSLSEVVGYGYTF | TGCGCCAGCAGCCTGAGTGAGGTTGTGGGATATGGCTACACCTTC
TRBJ1-2 | TRBV4-3 | . | . | CASSQDRGNYGYTF | TGCGCCAGCAGCCAAGACAGAGGGAACTATGGCTACACCTTC
TRBJ1-6 | TRBV19 | . | . | CASIDSQNYNSPLHF | TGTGCCAGTATCGACTCCCAAAACTATAATTCACCCCTCCACTTT
TRBJ2-7 | TRBV7-2 | . | . | CASSQTGYEQYF | TGTGCCAGCAGCCAGACAGGCTACGAGCAGTACTTC
TRBJ2-1 | TRBV7-2 | once | . | CASRKRSDSYNEQFF | TGTGCCAGCAGAAAAAGGAGTGACAGTTACAATGAGCAGTTCTTC
TRBJ1-2 | TRBV11-2 | . | . | CASSLARGRAGYTF | TGTGCCAGCAGCTTAGCTAGGGGGAGGGCCGGCTACACCTTC
TRBJ2-7 | TRBV11-1 | . | TRBD1 | CASSWGQGSYEQYF | TGTGCCAGCAGCTGGGGACAGGGATCCTACGAGCAGTACTTC
TRBJ1-6 | TRBV7-2 | once | . | CASSITGYNSPLHF | TGTGCCAGCAGCATCACAGGGTATAATTCACCCCTCCACTTT
TRBJ2-2 | TRBV5-6 | . | . | CASSLGPRMNTGELFF | TGTGCCAGCAGCTTGGGCCCCAGAATGAACACCGGGGAGCTGTTTTTT
TRBJ2-2 | TRBV30 | medium-sized | TRBD1 | CAWEKADRGISNTGELFF | TGTGCCTGGGAAAAAGCTGACAGGGGGATATCGAACACCGGGGAGCTGTTTTTT
TRBJ2-7 | TRBV7-2 | . | TRBD1 | CASSFYRDSSYEQYF | TGTGCCAGCAGCTTTTACCGGGACAGCTCCTACGAGCAGTACTTC
TRBJ1-1 | TRBV7-9 | . | . | CASSLSRLNTEAFF | TGTGCCAGCAGCTTATCCAGGTTGAACACTGAAGCTTTCTTT
TRBJ1-1 | TRBV4-1 | . | TRBD1 | CASSQPRTGVNTEAFF | TGCGCCAGCAGCCAACCCCGGACAGGGGTGAACACTGAAGCTTTCTTT
TRBJ2-5 | TRBV9 | . | TRBD1 | CASSAAPGGQETQYF | TGTGCCAGCAGCGCCGCCCCAGGGGGCCAAGAGACCCAGTACTTC
TRBJ2-7 | TRBV5-6 | . | . | CASSLADFNYEQYF | TGTGCCAGCAGCTTGGCCGACTTCAACTACGAGCAGTACTTC
TRBJ2-1 | TRBV5-4 | . | TRBD1 | CASSLADRYNEQFF | TGTGCCAGCAGCTTGGCGGACAGGTACAATGAGCAGTTCTTC
TRBJ2-7 | TRBV7-2 | . | . | CASSLDGTRSYEQYF | TGTGCCAGCAGCTTAGATGGGACACGATCCTACGAGCAGTACTTC
TRBJ2-1 | TRBV6-6 | . | TRBD2 | CASSYKSQREINEQFF | TGTGCCAGCAGTTACAAATCGCAGCGGGAGATTAATGAGCAGTTCTTC
TRBJ1-5 | TRBV5-8 | . | . | CASSLFGGPRHF | TGTGCCAGCAGCTTGTTCGGGGGACCTCGGCATTTT
TRBJ2-7 | TRBV11-3 | . | . | CASSPTSSYEQYF | TGTGCCAGCAGTCCGACTAGCTCCTACGAGCAGTACTTC
TRBJ1-1 | TRBV11-2 | . | . | CASSPGVLTEAFF | TGTGCCAGCAGCCCAGGGGTTCTCACTGAAGCTTTCTTT
TRBJ1-1 | TRBV11-2 | . | TRBD1 | CASSQGGRLNTEAFF | TGTGCCAGCAGCCAAGGGGGCCGGTTGAACACTGAAGCTTTCTTT
TRBJ1-5 | TRBV18 | . | TRBD1 | CASSRGQGKNQPQHF | TGTGCCAGCTCACGGGGACAGGGGAAGAATCAGCCCCAGCATTTT
TRBJ2-3 | TRBV2 | . | TRBD2 | CASTGLAGGITDTQYF | TGTGCCAGCACAGGACTAGCGGGGGGTATCACAGATACGCAGTATTTT
TRBJ1-2 | TRBV9 | . | TRBD1 | CASSVEAGGAGYTF | TGTGCCAGCAGCGTAGAGGCAGGGGGTGCTGGCTACACCTTC
TRBJ2-3 | TRBV7-9 | . | TRBD1 | CASSQDRVPDTQYF | TGTGCCAGCAGCCAAGACAGGGTTCCAGATACGCAGTATTTT
TRBJ2-1 | TRBV5-1 | . | . | CASNSRAGNEQFF | TGCGCCAGCAACTCGAGGGCGGGGAATGAGCAGTTCTTC
TRBJ2-3 | TRBV7-2 | . | TRBD2 | CASGLAGVDTQYF | TGTGCCAGCGGACTAGCGGGAGTGGATACGCAGTATTTT
TRBJ2-5 | TRBV18 | . | . | CASSTAGTPQETQYF | TGTGCCAGCTCAACTGCCGGGACTCCCCAAGAGACCCAGTACTTC
TRBJ2-7 | TRBV6-6 | . | . | CASSAASYEQYF | TGTGCCAGCTCGGCAGCATCCTACGAGCAGTACTTC
TRBJ2-7 | TRBV5-5 | . | . | CASSLIGTPRHEQYF | TGTGCCAGCAGCTTGATCGGGACCCCACGCCACGAGCAGTACTTC
TRBJ1-1 | TRBV4-1 | . | . | CASSQALSGRIPEAFF | TGCGCCAGCAGCCAAGCCTTATCGGGTCGGATCCCTGAAGCTTTCTTT
TRBJ2-5 | TRBV7-7 | . | TRBD1 | CASSLEDRGRETQYF | TGTGCTAGCAGCTTAGAGGACAGGGGGCGGGAGACCCAGTACTTC
TRBJ1-1 | TRBV6-5 | . | . | CASSYRVKATEAFF | TGTGCCAGCAGTTACAGGGTGAAGGCCACTGAAGCTTTCTTT
TRBJ1-2 | TRBV19 | . | . | CASSIGYGYTF | TGTGCCAGTAGTATTGGGTATGGCTACACCTTC
TRBJ2-2 | TRBV5-1 | . | . | CASSLGGTANTGELFF | TGCGCCAGCAGCTTAGGGGGGACAGCGAACACCGGGGAGCTGTTTTTT
TRBJ2-2 | TRBV4-3 | . | . | CASSQDPVNTGELFF | TGCGCCAGCAGCCAAGATCCAGTGAACACCGGGGAGCTGTTTTTT
TRBJ1-3 | TRBV27 | few | . | CASKVSGPGNTIYF | TGTGCCAGCAAAGTATCGGGGCCTGGAAACACCATATATTTT
TRBJ2-7 | TRBV25-1 | . | TRBD1 | CASSEYKGTGGEQYF | TGTGCCAGCAGTGAATATAAAGGGACAGGGGGCGAGCAGTACTTC
TRBJ2-7 | TRBV10-3 | . | . | CAIKPTATYEQYF | TGTGCCATCAAGCCGACAGCCACCTACGAGCAGTACTTC
TRBJ2-7 | TRBV7-2 | . | TRBD2 | CASSSDRKSGRRFDEQYF | TGTGCCAGCAGCTCCGACAGAAAGAGCGGGAGGAGATTCGACGAGCAGTACTTC
TRBJ2-2 | TRBV5-4 | . | TRBD2 | CASSPPLAGTNTGELFF | TGTGCCAGCAGCCCCCCACTAGCGGGGACGAACACCGGGGAGCTGTTTTTT
TRBJ2-2 | TRBV19 | . | . | CASSPQRNTGELFF | TGTGCCAGTAGTCCTCAACGTAACACCGGGGAGCTGTTTTTT
TRBJ2-1 | TRBV5-4 | . | TRBD2 | CASSPSGPGGYEQFF | TGTGCCAGCAGCCCGAGTGGACCCGGGGGGTATGAGCAGTTCTTC
TRBJ2-3 | TRBV14 | . | . | CASSRRHTDTQYF | TGTGCCAGCAGCCGTAGACACACAGATACGCAGTATTTT
TRBJ2-7 | TRBV5-1 | . | TRBD2 | CASSFEGSGAREQYF | TGCGCCAGCAGCTTCGAAGGTAGCGGGGCCCGAGAGCAGTACTTC